Listed below are T cell receptor beta chains from one sample, sequenced in a study of T cell responses to AZD1222 COVID-19 vaccine. Sequencing used immunoSEQ multiplex PCR; TCRdb keeps in-frame clones, though not all of them. The data show around 30,000 clones, just over 90% seen once. Sequencing was performed on peripheral blood, taken on day 0 of AZD1222 vaccination. These TCRs come from an adult in good health. Each CDR3 is given with its conserved first and last residue.

CDR3aa: CSAGRFEAFF
v_gene: TRBV20-1

CDR3aa: CASSIDAGTSATSQYF
v_gene: TRBV19

CDR3aa: CASSQEETQYF
v_gene: TRBV14

CDR3aa: CASSTSGGGQETQYF
v_gene: TRBV5-1

CDR3aa: CASSAGTGRSTEAFF
v_gene: TRBV9

CDR3aa: CASSGGQGPQDEQYF
v_gene: TRBV25-1

CDR3aa: CAISESMGTGRNSPLHF
v_gene: TRBV10-3

CDR3aa: CASSESWGVGEKLFF
v_gene: TRBV10-1

CDR3aa: CASSLSGHPSYSNQPQHF
v_gene: TRBV27

CDR3aa: CATRQGASYNSPLHF
v_gene: TRBV2

CDR3aa: CASSQGANQPQHF
v_gene: TRBV3-1/TRBV3-2

CDR3aa: CASSVGPSGETQYF
v_gene: TRBV9

CDR3aa: CASSSGTGFYEQYF
v_gene: TRBV11-2

CDR3aa: CASSWAGRGSNQPQHF
v_gene: TRBV7-2

CDR3aa: CASSYPGGGRDHTIYF
v_gene: TRBV6-5